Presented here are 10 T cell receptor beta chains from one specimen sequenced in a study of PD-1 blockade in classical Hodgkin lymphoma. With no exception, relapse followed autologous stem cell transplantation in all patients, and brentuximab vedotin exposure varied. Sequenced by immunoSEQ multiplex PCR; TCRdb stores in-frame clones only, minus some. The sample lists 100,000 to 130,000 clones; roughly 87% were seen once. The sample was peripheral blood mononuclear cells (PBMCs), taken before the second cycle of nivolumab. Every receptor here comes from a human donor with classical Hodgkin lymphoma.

CDR3 region: CASSSRAKGADTQYF. CDR3 bases: TGTGCCAGCAGTTCCCGGGCCAAAGGCGCAGATACGCAGTATTTT. The chain is built from TRBV6-1 and TRBJ2-3; no reliable D call. Germline V gene data show CDR1 as MNHNS and CDR2 as SASEGT. The V end was cut by 5 bases, the J end by 4 bases, with 16 bases between. The CDR3 contains 15 residues.

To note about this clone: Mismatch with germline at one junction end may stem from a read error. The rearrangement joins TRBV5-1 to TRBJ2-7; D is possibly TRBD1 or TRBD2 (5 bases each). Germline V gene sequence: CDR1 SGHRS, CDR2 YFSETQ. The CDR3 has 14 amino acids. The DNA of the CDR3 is TGCGCCAGCAGATTGGGGGTCTCCTCCTACGAGCAGTACTTC. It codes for CASRLGVSSYEQYF.

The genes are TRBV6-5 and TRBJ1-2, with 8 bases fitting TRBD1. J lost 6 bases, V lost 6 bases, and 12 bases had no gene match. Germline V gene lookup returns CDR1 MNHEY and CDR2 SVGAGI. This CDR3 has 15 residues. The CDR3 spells CASRPPKGQADGYTF. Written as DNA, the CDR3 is TGTGCCAGCAGACCTCCGAAGGGACAGGCGGATGGCTACACCTTC.

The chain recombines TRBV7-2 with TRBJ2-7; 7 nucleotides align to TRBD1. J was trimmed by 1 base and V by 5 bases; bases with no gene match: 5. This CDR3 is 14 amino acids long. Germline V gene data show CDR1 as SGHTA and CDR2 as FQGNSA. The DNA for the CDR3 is TGTGCCAGCAGCCCGAGGGACAGTTCCTACGAGCAGTACTTC. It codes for CASSPRDSSYEQYF.

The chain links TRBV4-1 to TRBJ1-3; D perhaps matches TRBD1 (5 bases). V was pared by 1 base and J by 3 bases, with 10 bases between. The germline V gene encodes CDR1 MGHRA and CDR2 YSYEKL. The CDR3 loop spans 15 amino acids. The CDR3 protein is CASSQGGKDGNTIYF. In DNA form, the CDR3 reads TGCGCCAGCAGCCAAGGGGGGAAAGATGGAAACACCATATATTTT.

This CDR3 reads CSVMGPDPEAFF. DNA of the CDR3: TGCAGCGTTATGGGGCCAGATCCTGAAGCTTTCTTT. The V call is TRBV29-1, the J call TRBJ1-1; D is perhaps TRBD1 (5 bases). This CDR3 contains 12 residues. Germline loops: CDR1 SQVTM, CDR2 ANQGSEA. V was trimmed by 5 bases and J by 6 bases, leaving 13 bases between them.

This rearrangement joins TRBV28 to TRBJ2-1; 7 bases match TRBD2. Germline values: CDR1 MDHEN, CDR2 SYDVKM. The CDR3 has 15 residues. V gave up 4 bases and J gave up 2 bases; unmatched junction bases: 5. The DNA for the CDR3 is TGTGCCAGCAGTTCCTTCAGCGGGGCCTACAATGAGCAGTTCTTC. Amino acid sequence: CASSSFSGAYNEQFF.

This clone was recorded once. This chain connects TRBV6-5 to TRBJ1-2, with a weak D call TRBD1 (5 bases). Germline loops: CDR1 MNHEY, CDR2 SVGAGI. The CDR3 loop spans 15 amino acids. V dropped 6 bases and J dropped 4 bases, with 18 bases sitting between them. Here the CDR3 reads CASRSANRRGYGYTF. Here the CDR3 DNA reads TGTGCCAGCAGATCTGCGAATAGGAGGGGCTATGGCTACACCTTC.

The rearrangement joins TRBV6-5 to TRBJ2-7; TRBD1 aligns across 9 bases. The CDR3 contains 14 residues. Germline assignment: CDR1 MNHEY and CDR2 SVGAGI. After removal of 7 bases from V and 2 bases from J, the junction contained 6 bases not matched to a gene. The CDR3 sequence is CASTRGQGTYEQYF. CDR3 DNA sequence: TGTGCCAGCACCCGGGGACAGGGAACCTACGAGCAGTACTTC.

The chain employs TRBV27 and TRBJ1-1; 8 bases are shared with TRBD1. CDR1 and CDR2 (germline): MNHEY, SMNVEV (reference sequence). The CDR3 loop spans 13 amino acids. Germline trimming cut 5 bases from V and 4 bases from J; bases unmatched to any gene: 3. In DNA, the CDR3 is TGTGCCAGCAGTCTTACAGGGGGCACTGAAGCTTTCTTT. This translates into CASSLTGGTEAFF.